A single sample gave rise to the 16 T cell receptor beta chains below, sequenced in a study of early T cells in non-severe SARS-CoV-2 infection. A single record per CDR3 protein comes from TCRdb applying MiXCR to the 5' RACE reads. The sample shows fewer than 85,000 distinct CDR3 sequences, over 9% of them seen only once. The specimen was whole blood. The receptor source for this set is an adult who was a healthcare worker with PCR-confirmed SARS-CoV-2 infection or an uninfected control (not recorded which).

J is TRBJ1-2 and V is TRBV20-1, with D maybe TRBD1 (6 bases). This CDR3 is built from 15 residues. Germline assignment: CDR1 DFQATT and CDR2 SNEGSKA (reference sequence). The V end lost 3 bases, the J end lost 0 bases, and 14 bases lay between the germline ends. Written as DNA, the CDR3 is TGCAGTGCTAGCCCCCGGGGACATCCTAACTATGGCTACACCTTC. Residues: CSASPRGHPNYGYTF.

There are many counts of this clonotype. The chain combines TRBV27 with TRBJ2-1; 8 bases align to TRBD1. This CDR3 is built from 18 residues. Germline V gene data show CDR1 as MNHEY and CDR2 as SMNVEV (reference sequence). The V and J ends lost 0 bases and 6 bases, in that order; junction bases with no gene match: 13. The CDR3 sequence is CASSLSHPGQGRSNEQFF. CDR3 in DNA: TGTGCCAGCAGTTTATCGCACCCCGGACAGGGAAGGTCCAATGAGCAGTTCTTC.

The chain is built from TRBV29-1 and TRBJ2-2; 10 bases are a match to TRBD2. Germline V lookup: CDR1 SQVTM, CDR2 ANQGSEA. The V gene end was trimmed by 6 bases and the J gene end by 0 bases; junction bases not matched to a gene: 7. The CDR3 contains 16 residues. The CDR3 region is CSVRASGSSNTGELFF. CDR3 DNA: TGCAGCGTGAGGGCTAGCGGGAGTTCGAACACCGGGGAGCTGTTTTTT.

The chain joins TRBV7-8 to TRBJ2-5, with TRBD2 identical over 10 bases. In germline, CDR1 is SGHVS, CDR2 FQNEAQ. The CDR3 covers 16 residues. The V and J ends lost 5 bases and 5 bases, in that order; junction bases with no gene match: 11. The CDR3 spells CASSPPGTSVRETQYF. The CDR3 DNA sequence: TGTGCCAGCAGCCCGCCCGGGACTAGCGTCCGGGAGACCCAGTACTTC.

This clonotype was seen only a few times. V and J are TRBV13 and TRBJ1-2; D unclear. The CDR3 consists of 15 residues. Per the germline V gene, CDR1 is PRHDT and CDR2 is FYEKMQ (reference sequence). Between the trimmed V and J ends, which lost 2 bases and 4 bases, there was a span of 14 bases. The CDR3 sequence is CASSLHKRAAYGYTF. CDR3 DNA sequence: TGTGCCAGCAGCTTACATAAACGGGCAGCCTATGGCTACACCTTC.

The genes are TRBV15 and TRBJ2-7; 9 bases line up with TRBD2. The CDR3 covers 14 residues. The V gene's germline CDR1 is LNHNV and CDR2 YYDKDF (reference sequence). The J segment lost 6 bases and the V segment lost 5 bases, leaving 8 bases of the junction unmatched. The CDR3 DNA reads TGTGCCACCAGCTCCGGGACTAGCAGGGGCGAGCAGTACTTC. Protein product: CATSSGTSRGEQYF. Using reference TRBV15 and TRBJ2-7 for the parts outside the CDR3, the full variable domain is DAMVIQNPRYQVTQFGKPVTLSCSQTLNHNVMYWYQQKSSQAPKLLFHYYDKDFNNEADTPDNFQSRRPNTSFCFLDIRSPGLGDTAMYLCATSSGTSRGEQYFGPGTRLTVT.

This clonotype was seen repeatedly, ten times or more. The chain uses TRBV6-1 and TRBJ1-2, with TRBD1 as a possible D gene (5 bases). V was shortened by 6 bases and J by 4 bases, with 15 bases between the two germline ends. The germline CDR1 and CDR2 sequences are MNHNS and SASEGT. The CDR3 sequence is 14 residues long. The CDR3 sequence: CASSRDGKFYGYTF. Here the CDR3 DNA reads TGTGCCAGCAGCAGGGACGGCAAATTCTATGGCTACACCTTC.

This clonotype has ten or more counts. The chain carries TRBV28 and TRBJ2-3, with 12 bases identical to TRBD1. The CDR3 runs to 15 residues. The ends lost 5 bases at V and 4 bases at J; junction bases unmatched: 4. CDR1 and CDR2 (germline): MDHEN, SYDVKM. The CDR3, as DNA: TGTGCCAGCAGTACGGGACAGGGGGCCTCAGATACGCAGTATTTT. Amino acids: CASSTGQGASDTQYF.

Concerning this clonotype itself: One end of the junction does not line up with germline, which may come from a read error. CDR3 nucleotides: TGTGTCAGCCAGGGGGAAAAACTGTTTTTT. Protein product: CVSQGEKLFF. V usage is TRBV28 and J usage is TRBJ1-4, with a tentative D call TRBD1 (6 bases). CDR3 length equals 10 residues. Looked up from germline, CDR1 is MDHEN and CDR2 is SYDVKM.

This clonotype was recorded a few times. V gene TRBV6-2 or TRBV6-3 combines with J gene TRBJ2-1; 10 bases are shared with TRBD2. Germline CDR1 and CDR2: MNHEY and SVGEGT. Losses at the gene ends were 7 bases for V and 10 bases for J; bases not matched to a gene: 7. This CDR3 region has 13 residues. The CDR3 protein is CASKSSGRPEQFF. The CDR3 DNA reads TGTGCCAGCAAAAGTAGCGGGAGGCCGGAGCAGTTCTTC.

This clonotype occurred many times. The V gene is TRBV20-1, the J gene TRBJ2-7, with TRBD1 identical over 8 bases. The CDR3 loop spans 15 amino acids. CDR1 is DFQATT, CDR2 SNEGSKA, per germline (reference sequence). The J segment lost 0 bases and the V segment lost 3 bases, leaving 7 bases of the junction unmatched. Written as DNA, the CDR3 is TGCAGTGCTAGGGATAACAGGGGGGCCTCCTACGAGCAGTACTTC. Translation: CSARDNRGASYEQYF.

This clonotype has only a few counts. The V call is TRBV18, the J call TRBJ2-3; D unresolved. Trimming shortened V by 2 bases and J by 5 bases, and 5 bases separated the two germline ends. This CDR3 comprises 12 residues. CDR1 is KGHSH and CDR2 is LQKENI in the germline V gene. CDR3 residues: CASSPKGDTQYF. The CDR3 DNA is TGTGCCAGCTCACCAAAGGGAGATACGCAGTATTTT. The full variable domain, in which reference TRBV18 and TRBJ2-3 provide the parts outside the CDR3, is NAGVMQNPRHLVRRRGQEARLRCSPMKGHSHVYWYRQLPEEGLKFMVYLQKENIIDESGMPKERFSAEFPKEGPSILRIQQVVRGDSAAYFCASSPKGDTQYFGPGTRLTVL.

Concerning this clonotype itself: The junction departs from germline at one end; a sequencing error may be responsible. This chain connects TRBV7-2 to TRBJ2-1; the D is unclear. The CDR3 loop spans 13 amino acids. Looked up from germline, CDR1 is SGHTA and CDR2 is FQGNSA. The CDR3 bases are TGTGCCAGCAGCTCAGACTCCTACCATGAGCAGTTCTTC. Its translation: CASSSDSYHEQFF. Looking up the rest from reference TRBV7-2 and TRBJ2-1 gives the full variable domain: GAGVSQSPSNKVTEKGKDVELRCDPISGHTALYWYRQSLGQGLEFLIYFQGNSAPDKSGLPSDRFSAERTGGSVSTLTIQRTQQEDSAVYLCASSSDSYHEQFFGPGTRLTVL.

This clonotype has ten or more counts. The chain combines TRBV19 with TRBJ2-7; D uncertain. This CDR3 has 15 residues. The V gene lost 3 bases and the J gene lost 3 bases, with 15 bases spanning the gap. Per the germline V gene, CDR1 is LNHDA and CDR2 is SQIVND (reference sequence). The chain's CDR3 is CASSINRNPFYEQYF. DNA for the CDR3: TGTGCCAGTAGTATTAACCGGAACCCATTCTACGAGCAGTACTTC.

The chain couples TRBV11-2 to TRBJ1-6; the D is unclear. The CDR3 runs 14 residues. V was shortened by 0 bases and J by 9 bases, with 9 bases between the two germline ends. The germline gives CDR1 SGHAT, CDR2 FQNNGV. The CDR3 loop reads CASSLEGTLSPLHF. In DNA form, the CDR3 reads TGTGCCAGCAGCTTAGAAGGAACACTTTCACCCCTCCACTTT.

In this sample, this clonotype turned up many times. This chain connects TRBV12-3 or TRBV12-4 to TRBJ2-3, with 7 bases matching TRBD1. Losses at the gene ends were 1 base for V and 4 bases for J; bases not matched to a gene: 2. This CDR3 is 14 amino acids long. CDR3 in DNA: TGTGCCAGCAGTTTAGGACAGGGATCAGATACGCAGTATTTT. Translation gives CASSLGQGSDTQYF.